This T cell receptor beta chain came from a study of CD8+ T cells in alopecia areata. Overall study: For treated patients, severity scores reflected the percentage of scalp area affected.

RNA, once extracted, was reverse transcribed into cDNA for use as the sequencing template. TCRdb's copy holds only in-frame clones and misses some; the assay was immunoSEQ multiplex PCR. This sample has roughly 110,000 clones, with about four fifths found just once. Regarding treatment: oral pan-JAK inhibitor, 5-10 mg twice daily. V dropped 5 bases and J dropped 2 bases, with 9 bases sitting between them. Germline assignment: CDR1 LNHDA and CDR2 SQIVND (reference sequence). CDR3 length: 13 residues. The rearrangement uses TRBV19 and TRBJ2-5; the D call may be TRBD1 or TRBD2 (6 bases each). The material was CD8+ T cells sorted from blood, obtained at week 24, from a patient treated with tofacitinib. The clonotype comes from a human donor with alopecia areata. CDR3 in amino acids: CASSGGLQETQYF. CDR3 nucleotides: TGTGCCAGTAGTGGGGGGCTGCAAGAGACCCAGTACTTC.